Presented here are 11 T cell receptor beta chains from one specimen sequenced in a study of regulatory T cells in long-lasting Graves disease. Libraries of TCR beta came from iRepertoire HTBI primers plus Arm-PCR of CDR3 regions. TCRdb ran MiXCR on the multiplex PCR reads and lists one entry per CDR3 protein. The sample includes 400,000 to 500,000 distinct CDR3 sequences, less than 25% of them seen just once. The time point: persistent/refractory GD, antithyroid drugs over 5 years with positive TRAb. PBMC RNA was the source of the TCR library. The sequencing used peripheral blood mononuclear cells (PBMCs), collected when the disease was refractory, from a patient treated with antithyroid drugs. The receptor source for this set is a female donor with Graves disease.

This clonotype was seen ten or more times. The CDR3 DNA is TGTGCCAGCAGGCCCGGGACAGGGTACGAGCAGTACTTC. Protein sequence: CASRPGTGYEQYF. This chain uses TRBV12-3 or TRBV12-4 with TRBJ2-7; 9 bases fit TRBD1. J was trimmed by 4 bases and V by 6 bases; bases with no gene match: 4. The CDR3 totals 13 residues.

Comment on this clonotype: Likely a read error: the CDR3 ends without its conserved phenylalanine or tryptophan. This chain links TRBV9 with TRBJ1-6; D is ambiguous. V was trimmed by 0 bases and J by 8 bases, leaving 9 bases between them. CDR1 SGDLS and CDR2 YYNGEE come from the germline V gene. The CDR3 runs to 14 residues. DNA for the CDR3: TGTGCCAGCAGCGTAGCCGTGAGAGATTCACCCCTCCACTCT. This gives the protein CASSVAVRDSPLHS.

This clonotype was recorded at least ten times. The V gene is TRBV28, the J gene TRBJ2-7; 10 nucleotides match TRBD1. V gave up 7 bases and J gave up 4 bases; unmatched junction bases: 13. Germline values: CDR1 MDHEN, CDR2 SYDVKM. CDR3 length: 16 residues. The CDR3 region has the DNA TGTGCCAGCAACAGGAGGGCCGGGACAGGGGAATACGAGCAGTACTTC. Amino acid sequence: CASNRRAGTGEYEQYF.

In its sample, this clonotype was seen many times. This chain joins TRBV28 and TRBJ2-7; D gene uncertain. The CDR3 runs 15 residues. Germline lookup yields CDR1 MDHEN and CDR2 SYDVKM. V dropped 2 bases and J dropped 3 bases, with 14 bases sitting between them. CDR3 nucleotide sequence: TGTGCCAGCAGTTTAGCCCCCGGGCAGGACTACGAGCAGTACTTC. Translating gives CASSLAPGQDYEQYF.

This clonotype was counted many times. The genes are TRBV28 and TRBJ1-2; 7 nucleotides agree with TRBD1. This CDR3 has 13 amino acids. V was pared by 7 bases and J by 5 bases, with 7 bases of the junction left unmatched. CDR1 and CDR2 (germline): MDHEN, SYDVKM. The CDR3 DNA sequence: TGTGCCAGCACGGACAGGTTGTCTTATGGCTACACCTTC. Translation: CASTDRLSYGYTF.

This clonotype came up many times. The J gene is TRBJ2-4, the V gene TRBV12-3 or TRBV12-4, with D tentatively TRBD1 (6 bases). Trimming took 4 bases from V and 5 from J, leaving 9 bases between them. The CDR3 has 13 amino acids. Here the CDR3 DNA reads TGTGCCAGCAGTTACAGGGAACAAAACATTCAGTACTTC. It is translated as CASSYREQNIQYF.

This chain uses TRBV9 with TRBJ1-1, with D maybe TRBD1 (5 bases). The CDR3 covers 10 residues. Per the germline V gene, CDR1 is SGDLS and CDR2 is YYNGEE. V shed 10 bases and J shed 4 bases, with 8 bases lying between them. CDR3 protein: CAEGITEAFF. CDR3 nucleotides: TGTGCCGAGGGGATCACTGAAGCTTTCTTT.

This clonotype was found a few times. The chain employs TRBV5-1 and TRBJ2-2; TRBD1 matches at 7 bases. The CDR3 is 16 residues long. The V gene end was trimmed by 4 bases and the J gene end by 4 bases; junction bases not matched to a gene: 10. Germline CDR1 is SGHRS and CDR2 is YFSETQ. The CDR3 is CASSPVVGGSTGELFF. In DNA, the CDR3 is TGCGCCAGCAGCCCCGTTGTAGGGGGCAGCACCGGGGAGCTGTTTTTT.

This clonotype was observed a few times. V and J are TRBV7-8 and TRBJ2-4, with D tentatively TRBD2 (5 bases). Per germline, CDR1 SGHVS and CDR2 FQNEAQ. The CDR3 is 14 residues long. V was clipped by 3 bases and J by 3 bases, with 9 bases between them. The CDR3: CASSLPGFKNIQYF. Here the CDR3 DNA reads TGTGCCAGCAGCTTGCCGGGGTTCAAAAACATTCAGTACTTC.

This clonotype showed up many times. The chain is built from TRBV28 and TRBJ2-7; D not resolved. CDR1 and CDR2 (germline): MDHEN, SYDVKM. CDR3 length equals 12 residues. Trimming left V 10 bases short and J 2 bases short, with 12 bases between. This CDR3 is CATSSAPYEQYF. The CDR3 coding sequence is TGTGCCACTTCCTCAGCCCCCTACGAGCAGTACTTC. The full variable domain, rest sourced from reference TRBV28 and TRBJ2-7, is DVKVTQSSRYLVKRTGEKVFLECVQDMDHENMFWYRQDPGLGLRLIYFSYDVKMKEKGDIPEGYSVSREKKERFSLILESASTNQTSMYLCATSSAPYEQYFGPGTRLTVT.

This clonotype has ten or more counts. The chain links TRBV6-2 or TRBV6-3 to TRBJ1-1; 7 bases are shared with TRBD1. There are 15 residues in the CDR3. The ends lost 6 bases at V and 2 bases at J; junction bases unmatched: 9. Germline CDR1 is MNHEY and CDR2 is SVGEGT. The CDR3 DNA reads TGTGCCAGCAGGGCGGACAGGACGGCTAACACTGAAGCTTTCTTT. It is translated as CASRADRTANTEAFF.